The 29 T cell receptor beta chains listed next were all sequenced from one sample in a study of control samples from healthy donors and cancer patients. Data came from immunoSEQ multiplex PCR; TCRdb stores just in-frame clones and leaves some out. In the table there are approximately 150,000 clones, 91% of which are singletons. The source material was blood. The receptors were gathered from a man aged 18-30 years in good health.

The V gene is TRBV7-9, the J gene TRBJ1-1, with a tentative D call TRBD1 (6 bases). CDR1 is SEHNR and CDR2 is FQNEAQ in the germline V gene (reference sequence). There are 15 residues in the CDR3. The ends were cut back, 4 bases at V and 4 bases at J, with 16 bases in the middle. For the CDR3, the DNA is TGTGCCAGCAGCTCGTTGGCAGGGGAGGCCACTGAAGCTTTCTTT. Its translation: CASSSLAGEATEAFF.

CDR3 protein: CASSEQAGARTDTQYF. The CDR3 nucleotides read TGTGCCAGTAGTGAGCAAGCGGGGGCTCGCACAGATACGCAGTATTTT. The chain uses TRBV19 and TRBJ2-3; the match to TRBD2 covers 8 bases. Per the germline V gene, CDR1 is LNHDA and CDR2 is SQIVND (reference sequence). V lost 5 bases, J lost 1 base, and 8 bases stayed unmatched. The CDR3 consists of 16 residues.

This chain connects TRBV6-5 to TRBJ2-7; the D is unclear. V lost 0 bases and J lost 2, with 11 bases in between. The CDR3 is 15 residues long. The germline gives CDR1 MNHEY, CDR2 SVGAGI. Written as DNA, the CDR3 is TGTGCCAGCAGTTACTCGAAGGAAGCCGCCTACGAGCAGTACTTC. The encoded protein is CASSYSKEAAYEQYF.

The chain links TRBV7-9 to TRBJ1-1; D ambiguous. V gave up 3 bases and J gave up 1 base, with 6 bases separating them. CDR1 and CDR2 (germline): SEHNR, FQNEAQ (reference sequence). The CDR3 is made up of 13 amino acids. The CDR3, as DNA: TGTGCCAGCAGCTTTGCACAGAACACTGAAGCTTTCTTT. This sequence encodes CASSFAQNTEAFF.

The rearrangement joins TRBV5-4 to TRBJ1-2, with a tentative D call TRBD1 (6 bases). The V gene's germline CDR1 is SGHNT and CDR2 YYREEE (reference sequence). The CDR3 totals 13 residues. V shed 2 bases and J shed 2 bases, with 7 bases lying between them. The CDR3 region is CASSFTGNYGYTF. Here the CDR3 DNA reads TGTGCCAGCAGCTTTACAGGGAACTATGGCTACACCTTC.

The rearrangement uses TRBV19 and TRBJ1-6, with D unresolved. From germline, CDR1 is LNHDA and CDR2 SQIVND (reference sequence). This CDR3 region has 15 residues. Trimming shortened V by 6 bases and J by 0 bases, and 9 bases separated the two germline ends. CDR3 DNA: TGTGCCAGTAGGGGGATAAGCTCCTATAATTCACCCCTCCACTTT. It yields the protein CASRGISSYNSPLHF.

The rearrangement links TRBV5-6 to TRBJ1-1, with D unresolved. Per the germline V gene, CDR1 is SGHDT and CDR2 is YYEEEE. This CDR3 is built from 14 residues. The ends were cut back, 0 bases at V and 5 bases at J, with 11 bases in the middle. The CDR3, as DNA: TGTGCCAGCAGCTTGGCGTATAGGAGTACTGAAGCTTTCTTT. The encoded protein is CASSLAYRSTEAFF.

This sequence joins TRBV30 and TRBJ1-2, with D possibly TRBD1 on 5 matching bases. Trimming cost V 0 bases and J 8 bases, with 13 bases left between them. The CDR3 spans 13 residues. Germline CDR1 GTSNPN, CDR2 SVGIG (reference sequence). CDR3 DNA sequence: TGTGCCTGGAGTGTAGACAGTCGATCGGGCTACACCTTC. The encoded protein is CAWSVDSRSGYTF.

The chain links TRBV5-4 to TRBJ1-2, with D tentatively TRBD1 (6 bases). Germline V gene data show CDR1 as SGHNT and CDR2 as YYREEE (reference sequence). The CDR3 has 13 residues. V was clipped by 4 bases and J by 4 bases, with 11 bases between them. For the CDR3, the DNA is TGTGCCAGCAGCCCTGAGGGGGGCTATGGCTACACCTTC. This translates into CASSPEGGYGYTF.

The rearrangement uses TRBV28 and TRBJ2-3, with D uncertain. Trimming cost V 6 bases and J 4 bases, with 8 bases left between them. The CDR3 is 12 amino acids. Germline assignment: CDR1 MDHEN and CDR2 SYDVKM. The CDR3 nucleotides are TGTGCCAGCAGCACAAACGCAGATACGCAGTATTTT. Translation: CASSTNADTQYF. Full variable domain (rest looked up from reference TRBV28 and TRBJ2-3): DVKVTQSSRYLVKRTGEKVFLECVQDMDHENMFWYRQDPGLGLRLIYFSYDVKMKEKGDIPEGYSVSREKKERFSLILESASTNQTSMYLCASSTNADTQYFGPGTRLTVL.

In nucleotides, the CDR3 is TGTGCCAGCAGCCCTAGACAGCTTGAAGCTTTCTTT. It translates to CASSPRQLEAFF. The V gene is TRBV6-6, the J gene TRBJ1-1; TRBD1 might be the D (5 bases). Germline lookup yields CDR1 MNHNY and CDR2 SVGAGI (reference sequence). CDR3 length: 12 residues. V lost 6 bases and J lost 7, with 12 bases in between.

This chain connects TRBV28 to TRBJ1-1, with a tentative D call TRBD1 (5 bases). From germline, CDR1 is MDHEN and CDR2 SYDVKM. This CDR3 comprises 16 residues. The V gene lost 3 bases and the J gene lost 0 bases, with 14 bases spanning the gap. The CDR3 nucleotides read TGTGCCAGCAGTTTTCGGCAGGGAATGATGAACACTGAAGCTTTCTTT. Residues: CASSFRQGMMNTEAFF.

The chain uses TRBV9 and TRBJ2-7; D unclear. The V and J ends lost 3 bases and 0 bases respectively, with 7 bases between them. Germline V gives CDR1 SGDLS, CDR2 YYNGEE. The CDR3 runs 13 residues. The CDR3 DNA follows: TGTGCCAGCAGCGATCTTAGCTCCTACGAGCAGTACTTC. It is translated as CASSDLSSYEQYF.

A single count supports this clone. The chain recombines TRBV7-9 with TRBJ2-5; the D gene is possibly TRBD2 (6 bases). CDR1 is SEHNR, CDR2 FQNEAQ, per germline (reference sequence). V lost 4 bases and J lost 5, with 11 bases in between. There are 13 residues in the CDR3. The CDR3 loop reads CASSSSGRETQYF. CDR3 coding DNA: TGTGCCAGCAGCTCATCGGGGAGGGAGACCCAGTACTTC.

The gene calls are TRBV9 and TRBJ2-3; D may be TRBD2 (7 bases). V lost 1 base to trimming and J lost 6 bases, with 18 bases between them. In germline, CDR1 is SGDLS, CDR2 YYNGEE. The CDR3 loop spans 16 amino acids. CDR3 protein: CASSVTGQGGVDTQYF. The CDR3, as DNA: TGTGCCAGCAGCGTAACGGGACAAGGGGGGGTTGATACGCAGTATTTT.

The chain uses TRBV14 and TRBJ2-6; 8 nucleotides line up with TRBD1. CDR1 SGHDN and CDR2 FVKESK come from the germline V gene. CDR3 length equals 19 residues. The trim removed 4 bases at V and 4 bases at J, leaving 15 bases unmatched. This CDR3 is CASSPSPPGGLTGANVLTF. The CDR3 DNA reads TGTGCCAGCAGCCCAAGCCCGCCAGGGGGCCTAACGGGGGCCAACGTCCTGACTTTC.

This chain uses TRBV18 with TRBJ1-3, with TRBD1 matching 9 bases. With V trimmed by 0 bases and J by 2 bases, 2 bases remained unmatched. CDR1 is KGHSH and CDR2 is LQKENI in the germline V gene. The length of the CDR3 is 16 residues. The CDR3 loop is CASSPPGQGAGNTIYF. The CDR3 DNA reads TGTGCCAGCTCACCACCGGGACAGGGAGCTGGAAACACCATATATTTT. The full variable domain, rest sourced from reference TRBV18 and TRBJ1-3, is NAGVMQNPRHLVRRRGQEARLRCSPMKGHSHVYWYRQLPEEGLKFMVYLQKENIIDESGMPKERFSAEFPKEGPSILRIQQVVRGDSAAYFCASSPPGQGAGNTIYFGEGSWLTVV.

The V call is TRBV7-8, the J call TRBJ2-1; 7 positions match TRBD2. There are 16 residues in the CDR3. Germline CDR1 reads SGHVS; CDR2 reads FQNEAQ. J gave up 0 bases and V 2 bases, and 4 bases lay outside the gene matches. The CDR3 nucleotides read TGTGCCAGCAGCTTAACTAGCGCCAGCTCCTACAATGAGCAGTTCTTC. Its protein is CASSLTSASSYNEQFF.

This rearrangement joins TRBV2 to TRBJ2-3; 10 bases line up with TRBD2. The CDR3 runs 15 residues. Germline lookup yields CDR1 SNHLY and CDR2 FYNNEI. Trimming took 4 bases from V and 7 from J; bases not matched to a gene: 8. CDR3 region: CASSAQAGGLNTQYF. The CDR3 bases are TGTGCCAGCAGTGCCCAAGCGGGGGGGTTAAATACGCAGTATTTT.

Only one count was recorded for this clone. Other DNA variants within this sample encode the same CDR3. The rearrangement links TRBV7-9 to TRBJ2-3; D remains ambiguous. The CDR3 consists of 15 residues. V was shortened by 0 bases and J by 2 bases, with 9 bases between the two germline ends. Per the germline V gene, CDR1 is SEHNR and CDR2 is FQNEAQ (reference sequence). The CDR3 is CASSLAVLPTDTQYF. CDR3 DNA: TGTGCCAGCAGCTTAGCTGTACTTCCCACAGATACGCAGTATTTT.

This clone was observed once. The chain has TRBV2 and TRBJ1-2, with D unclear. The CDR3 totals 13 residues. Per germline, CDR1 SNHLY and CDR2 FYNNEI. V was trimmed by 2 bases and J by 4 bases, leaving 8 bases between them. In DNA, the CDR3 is TGTGCCAGCAGTGAAAATTCCGGCTATGGCTACACCTTC. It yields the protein CASSENSGYGYTF.

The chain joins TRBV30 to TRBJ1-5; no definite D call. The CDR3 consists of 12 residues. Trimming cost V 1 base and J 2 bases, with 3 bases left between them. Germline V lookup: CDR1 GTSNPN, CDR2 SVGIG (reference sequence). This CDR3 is CAWSEGNQPQHF. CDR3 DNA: TGTGCCTGGAGTGAGGGCAATCAGCCCCAGCATTTT.

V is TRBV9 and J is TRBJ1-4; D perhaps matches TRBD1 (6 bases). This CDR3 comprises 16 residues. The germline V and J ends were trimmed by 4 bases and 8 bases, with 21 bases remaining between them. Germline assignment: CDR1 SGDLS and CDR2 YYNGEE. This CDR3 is CASSPSARGAGEKLFF. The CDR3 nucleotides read TGTGCCAGCAGCCCCTCTGCCCGGGGGGCGGGCGAAAAACTGTTTTTT.

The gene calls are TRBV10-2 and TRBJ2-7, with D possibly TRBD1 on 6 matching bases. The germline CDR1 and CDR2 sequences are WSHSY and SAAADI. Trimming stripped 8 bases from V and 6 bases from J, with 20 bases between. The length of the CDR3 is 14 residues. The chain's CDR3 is CASQWGQVSIEQYF. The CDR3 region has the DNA TGCGCCAGCCAGTGGGGGCAGGTATCGATCGAGCAGTACTTC.

Here the CDR3 DNA reads TGTGCCAGCAGCCGCAGGGAGGACACTGAAGCTTTCTTT. It translates to CASSRREDTEAFF. This chain joins TRBV7-7 and TRBJ1-1, with D possibly TRBD1 on 5 matching bases. The CDR3 runs to 13 residues. Germline V gene data show CDR1 as SSHAT and CDR2 as FNYEAQ (reference sequence). Trimming left V 5 bases short and J 3 bases short, with 10 bases between. Together with reference TRBV7-7 and TRBJ1-1, the CDR3 gives the full variable domain: GAGVSQSPRYKVTKRGQDVTLRCDPISSHATLYWYQQALGQGPEFLTYFNYEAQPDKSGLPSDRFSAERPEGSISTLTIQRTEQRDSAMYRCASSRREDTEAFFGQGTRLTVV.

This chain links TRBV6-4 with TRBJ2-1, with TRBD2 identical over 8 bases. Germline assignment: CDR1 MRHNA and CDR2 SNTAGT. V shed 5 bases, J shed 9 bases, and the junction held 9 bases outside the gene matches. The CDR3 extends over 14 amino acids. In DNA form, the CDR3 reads TGTGCCAGCAGTCTCATGAGCGGGGGAGGTGAGCAGTTCTTC. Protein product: CASSLMSGGGEQFF.

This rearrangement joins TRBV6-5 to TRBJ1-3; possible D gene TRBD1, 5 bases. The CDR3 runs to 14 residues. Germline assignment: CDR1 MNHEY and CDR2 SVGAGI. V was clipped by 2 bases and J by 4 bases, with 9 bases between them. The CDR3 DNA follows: TGTGCCAGCAGTTACGGGGGAGCCGGAAACACCATATATTTT. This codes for CASSYGGAGNTIYF.

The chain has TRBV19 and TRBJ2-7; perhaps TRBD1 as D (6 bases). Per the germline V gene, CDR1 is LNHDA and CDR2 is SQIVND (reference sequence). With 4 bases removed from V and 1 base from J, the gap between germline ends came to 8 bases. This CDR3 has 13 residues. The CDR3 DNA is TGTGCCAGTAGTAGAACAGGGTCCTACGAGCAGTACTTC. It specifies CASSRTGSYEQYF.

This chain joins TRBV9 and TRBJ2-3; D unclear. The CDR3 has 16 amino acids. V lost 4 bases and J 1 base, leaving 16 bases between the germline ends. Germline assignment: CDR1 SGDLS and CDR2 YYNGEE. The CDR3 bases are TGTGCCAGCAGCCCCCCGTGGGGAAGGGGCACAGATACGCAGTATTTT. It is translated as CASSPPWGRGTDTQYF.